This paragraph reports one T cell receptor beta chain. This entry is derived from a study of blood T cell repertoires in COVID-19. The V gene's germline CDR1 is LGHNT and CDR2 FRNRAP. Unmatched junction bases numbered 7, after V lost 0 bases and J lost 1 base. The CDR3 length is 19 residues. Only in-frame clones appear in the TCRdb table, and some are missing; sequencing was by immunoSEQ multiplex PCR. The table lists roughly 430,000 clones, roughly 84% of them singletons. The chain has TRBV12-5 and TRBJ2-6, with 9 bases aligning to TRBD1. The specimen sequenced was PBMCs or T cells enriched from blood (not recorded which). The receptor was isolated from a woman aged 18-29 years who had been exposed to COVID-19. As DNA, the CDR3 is TGTGCTAGTGGTTTGGTAAATGGGACAGGGTTGTCTGGGGCCAACGTCCTGACTTTC. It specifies CASGLVNGTGLSGANVLTF. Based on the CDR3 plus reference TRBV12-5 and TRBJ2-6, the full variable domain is DARVTQTPRHKVTEMGQEVTMRCQPILGHNTVFWYRQTMMQGLELLAYFRNRAPLDDSGMPKDRFSAEMPDATLATLKIQPSEPRDSAVYFCASGLVNGTGLSGANVLTFGAGSRLTVL.